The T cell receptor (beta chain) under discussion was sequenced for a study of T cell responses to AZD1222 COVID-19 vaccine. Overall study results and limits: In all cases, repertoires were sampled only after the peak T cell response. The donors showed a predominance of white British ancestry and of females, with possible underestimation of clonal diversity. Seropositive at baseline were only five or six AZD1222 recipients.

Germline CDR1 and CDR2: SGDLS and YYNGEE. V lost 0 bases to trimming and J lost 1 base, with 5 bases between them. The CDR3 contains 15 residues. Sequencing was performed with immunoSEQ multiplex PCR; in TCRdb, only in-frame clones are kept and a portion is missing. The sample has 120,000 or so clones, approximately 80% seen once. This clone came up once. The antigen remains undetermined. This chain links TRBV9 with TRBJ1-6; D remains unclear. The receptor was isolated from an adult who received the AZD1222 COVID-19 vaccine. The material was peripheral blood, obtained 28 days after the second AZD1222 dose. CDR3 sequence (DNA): TGTGCCAGCAGCGTAGTAGATTCCTATAATTCACCCCTCCACTTT. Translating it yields CASSVVDSYNSPLHF.